The 6 T cell receptor beta chains listed next were all sequenced from one sample in a study of blood T cells in healthy people across ages (dated by TCRdb to between 2014 and 2017). Library method: 5' RACE. Sequencing relied on an Illumina HiSeq 2500. A second PCR of about 7 to 12 cycles was run with a J-beta primer mix and a sample-barcoded 5' primer. The public reads were run again by TCRdb, first through fastp at Q25 and then through MiXCR, and only productive beta chains were kept. CDR3 protein sequences are deduplicated, and each keeps its most common genes and DNA. The sample table shows about 1,800,000 distinct CDR3 sequences, and under 30% are seen once. Approximately 7.7% of the sample is in the top ten clones. The material sequenced was blood. The source is a woman aged 25-40 years in good health.

The V and J genes are TRBV20-1 and TRBJ1-3; tentatively, D is TRBD1 (6 bases). Per germline, CDR1 DFQATT and CDR2 SNEGSKA (reference sequence). CDR3 length: 15 residues. The V end lost 0 bases, the J end lost 4 bases, and 13 bases lay between the germline ends. CDR3 residues: CSARESGGLGNTIYF. CDR3 nucleotide sequence: TGCAGTGCTAGAGAGAGCGGGGGGCTCGGAAACACCATATATTTT.

The genes are TRBV20-1 and TRBJ2-1, with a possible D match to TRBD2 (6 bases). Trimming left V 3 bases short and J 12 bases short, with 15 bases between. Germline V gene data show CDR1 as DFQATT and CDR2 as SNEGSKA (reference sequence). CDR3 size: 12 residues. The CDR3 is CSARGLDTRQFF. In DNA, the CDR3 is TGCAGTGCTAGGGGACTCGACACGCGGCAGTTCTTC.

The chain uses TRBV5-1 and TRBJ2-3; 7 bases are a match to TRBD2. Germline CDR1 is SGHRS and CDR2 is YFSETQ. Germline trimming cut 9 bases from V and 5 bases from J; bases unmatched to any gene: 9. This CDR3 contains 13 residues. Written as DNA, the CDR3 is TGCGCCACCGCTGTGGGGAGGGGAGATACGCAGTATTTT. Its translation is CATAVGRGDTQYF.

This chain links TRBV9 with TRBJ1-4; D is undetermined. Trimming took 0 bases from V and 3 from J, leaving 6 bases between them. In germline, CDR1 is SGDLS, CDR2 YYNGEE. The CDR3 loop spans 14 amino acids. CDR3: CASSVEGSNEKLFF. In DNA form, the CDR3 reads TGTGCCAGCAGCGTAGAAGGATCTAATGAAAAACTGTTTTTT.

The chain combines TRBV9 with TRBJ2-7; TRBD2 matches 7 bases. J lost 0 bases, V lost 3 bases, and 6 bases had no gene match. CDR1 and CDR2 from the germline V gene are SGDLS and YYNGEE. The CDR3 is made up of 15 amino acids. Written as DNA, the CDR3 is TGTGCCAGCAGCGGGGGCAGCGGGGACTCCTACGAGCAGTACTTC. Amino acid sequence: CASSGGSGDSYEQYF.

The chain employs TRBV5-1 and TRBJ1-1, with 7 bases fitting TRBD1. V was clipped by 4 bases and J by 2 bases; unmatched bases: 8. The CDR3 sequence is 15 residues long. The V gene's germline CDR1 is SGHRS and CDR2 YFSETQ. The CDR3 sequence is CASSKSTGSNTEAFF. The CDR3 bases are TGCGCCAGCAGCAAGTCGACAGGGAGTAACACTGAAGCTTTCTTT. Looking up the rest from reference TRBV5-1 and TRBJ1-1 gives the full variable domain: KAGVTQTPRYLIKTRGQQVTLSCSPISGHRSVSWYQQTPGQGLQFLFEYFSETQRNKGNFPGRFSGRQFSNSRSEMNVSTLELGDSALYLCASSKSTGSNTEAFFGQGTRLTVV.